This T cell receptor beta chain was captured in a study of tumor and adjacent non-tumor tissue in lung cancer. A modified ARM-PCR protocol with three rounds of nested PCR amplified TCRbeta. TCRdb called the multiplex PCR reads again in MiXCR, with one record for every CDR3 protein. The repertoire holds over 130,000 distinct CDR3 sequences, with around 66% as singletons. No cell sorting was done before RNA was extracted from the tissue. The CDR3 is made up of 15 amino acids. Germline values: CDR1 DFQATT, CDR2 SNEGSKA (reference sequence). Turning to this clonotype: Sequence at one end of the junction differs from germline and may be a read error.

Sequencing was done on a sample of lung tumor tissue. The chain links TRBV20-1 to TRBJ1-5; a weak D match, TRBD1 (5 bases). The clonotype originates from a man aged 55-75 years with small cell lung cancer. The CDR3 protein is CSARAGTVSSQPQHF. In DNA, the CDR3 is TGCAGTGCTAGGGCCGGGACGGTTAGCAGTCAGCCCCAGCATTTT.